Sequencing of this TCR beta chain was carried out in a study of shared clonotypes between healthy human individuals. Naive CD8 cells were CD45RO-negative, positively selected for CCR7, excluding terminally differentiated effector memory CD45RA+ cells. Every donor was a Caucasian adult from Nashville, Tennessee. The protocol was immunoSEQ multiplex PCR, while the TCRdb copy is restricted to in-frame clones and leaves out a portion. The sample lists around 2,100,000 clones; roughly 95% were seen once. The sample comprised naive CD8+ T cells sorted from blood. The sequence was obtained from a man between 18 and 35 years old in good health.

In DNA, the CDR3 is TGTGCCAGCAGGGAAACAGGGGGCCCGGGGACTGAAGCTTTCTTT. Residues: CASRETGGPGTEAFF. The chain has TRBV28 and TRBJ1-1, with 9 bases identical to TRBD1. Germline V lookup: CDR1 MDHEN, CDR2 SYDVKM. The ends lost 6 bases at V and 5 bases at J; junction bases unmatched: 10. This CDR3 contains 15 residues.